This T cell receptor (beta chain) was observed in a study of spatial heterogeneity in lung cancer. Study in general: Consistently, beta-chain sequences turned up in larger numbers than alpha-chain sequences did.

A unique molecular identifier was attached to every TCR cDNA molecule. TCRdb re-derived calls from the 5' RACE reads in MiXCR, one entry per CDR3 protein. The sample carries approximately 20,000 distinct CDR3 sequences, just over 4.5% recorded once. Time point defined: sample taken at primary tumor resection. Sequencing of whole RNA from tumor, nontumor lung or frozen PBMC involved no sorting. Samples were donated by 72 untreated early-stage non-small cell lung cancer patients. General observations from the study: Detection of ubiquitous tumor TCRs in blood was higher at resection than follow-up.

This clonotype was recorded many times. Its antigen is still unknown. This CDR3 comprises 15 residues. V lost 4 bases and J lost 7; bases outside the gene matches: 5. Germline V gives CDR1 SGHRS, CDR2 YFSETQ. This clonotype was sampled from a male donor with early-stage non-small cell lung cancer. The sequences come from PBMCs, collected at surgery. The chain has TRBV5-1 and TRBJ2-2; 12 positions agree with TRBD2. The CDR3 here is CASSTTSGSGGELFF. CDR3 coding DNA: TGCGCCAGCAGCACGACTAGCGGGAGCGGCGGGGAGCTGTTTTTT.